The rows below give T cell receptor beta chains drawn from one sample of a study of T cell responses to AZD1222 COVID-19 vaccine. Sequencing was performed with immunoSEQ multiplex PCR; in TCRdb, only in-frame clones are kept and a portion is missing. The data contain approximately 82,000 clones, roughly 90% of them seen just once; the ten biggest clones take up roughly 5.2%. This material consisted of peripheral blood, taken on day 0 of AZD1222 vaccination. These receptors came from an adult in good health. The CDR3 runs from the conserved cysteine through the conserved F or W. Fields, in order: CDR3 length, D gene, J gene, V gene, CDR3 protein. The D gene is left open where the match is weak.

len: 14
d_gene: TRBD1
j_gene: TRBJ1-6
v_gene: TRBV2
CDR3aa: CATSTGGYNSPLHF

len: 16
d_gene: TRBD2
j_gene: TRBJ2-1
v_gene: TRBV7-2
CDR3aa: CASSWGSGGKYNEQFF

len: 14
d_gene: -
j_gene: TRBJ1-1
v_gene: TRBV4-1
CDR3aa: CASSQEVGAPEAFF

len: 15
d_gene: TRBD2
j_gene: TRBJ2-1
v_gene: TRBV27
CDR3aa: CATIGFGGAWDEQFF

len: 15
d_gene: -
j_gene: TRBJ2-3
v_gene: TRBV28
CDR3aa: CASSLQRGSTDTQYF

len: 15
d_gene: -
j_gene: TRBJ1-1
v_gene: TRBV5-1
CDR3aa: CASSLLGAMNTEAFF

len: 14
d_gene: TRBD1
j_gene: TRBJ1-5
v_gene: TRBV6-2/TRBV6-3
CDR3aa: CASSSQGTNQPQHF

len: 13
d_gene: TRBD1
j_gene: TRBJ2-7
v_gene: TRBV10-3
CDR3aa: CAVGRDRIYEQYF

len: 19
d_gene: TRBD1
j_gene: TRBJ2-6
v_gene: TRBV5-5
CDR3aa: CASSSLRDRGPSGANVLTF

len: 15
d_gene: TRBD2
j_gene: TRBJ2-5
v_gene: TRBV6-5
CDR3aa: CASSYNGGAGETQYF

len: 15
d_gene: TRBD1
j_gene: TRBJ1-6
v_gene: TRBV18
CDR3aa: CASSPPDRGNSPLHF

len: 14
d_gene: -
j_gene: TRBJ2-3
v_gene: TRBV27
CDR3aa: CASRQGHNTDTQYF

len: 12
d_gene: -
j_gene: TRBJ2-7
v_gene: TRBV28
CDR3aa: CASSLMGRLANF

len: 17
d_gene: TRBD1
j_gene: TRBJ1-6
v_gene: TRBV7-2
CDR3aa: CASRLNMAGQGASPLHF

len: 13
d_gene: -
j_gene: TRBJ1-2
v_gene: TRBV28
CDR3aa: CASSLEGGYGYTF

len: 13
d_gene: -
j_gene: TRBJ1-1
v_gene: TRBV2
CDR3aa: CARNSPTDTEAFF

len: 14
d_gene: TRBD2
j_gene: TRBJ2-7
v_gene: TRBV5-6
CDR3aa: CASSLLAGGRKQYF

len: 16
d_gene: TRBD2
j_gene: TRBJ2-7
v_gene: TRBV9
CDR3aa: CASSAGGVLSSYEQYF